This section outlines one T cell receptor (beta chain) sequence together with its context. This entry belongs to a study of immune evolution from preneoplasia to lung adenocarcinoma. With V trimmed by 6 bases and J by 3 bases, 3 bases remained unmatched. The CDR3 has 14 residues. Germline CDR1 and CDR2: KGHSH and LQKENI. The data were produced by immunoSEQ multiplex PCR, yet TCRdb's version contains in-frame clones alone and is incomplete. Of 30,000 to 45,000 clones in the sample, about 74% were seen once. This rearrangement joins TRBV18 to TRBJ2-3; 10 nucleotides line up with TRBD1. The sequenced sample consisted of FFPE invasive lung adenocarcinoma tissue. The receptor was isolated from a person in their sixties with lung adenocarcinoma. In nucleotides, the CDR3 is TGTGCCAGCTCCAGACAGGGGGCAACAGATACGCAGTATTTT. Amino acids: CASSRQGATDTQYF.